This TCR beta chain is from a study of blood T cells in healthy people across ages. Germline V lookup: CDR1 LGHDT, CDR2 YNNKEL (reference sequence). V dropped 4 bases and J dropped 5; count of bases not matched to a gene: 3. The CDR3 is 14 residues long. Combining a sample-barcoded 5' primer with a J-beta primer mix, a second PCR ran for roughly 7 to 11 cycles. Unique molecular identifiers of 12 random nucleotides labeled each cDNA. TCRdb re-called the 5' RACE reads through MiXCR, storing one row per CDR3 protein. Among more than 650,000 distinct CDR3 sequences listed, approximately 22% were seen once. Study-level points and caveats: Relative to aged donors, long-lived donors carried more naive CD4+ cells and displayed higher diversity. Measured against age, TCR beta diversity per million T cells decreased in a roughly linear manner.

A few counts support this clonotype. The antigen is not known. The sequenced sample was blood. This sequence joins TRBV3-1 and TRBJ1-2; 11 bases line up with TRBD1. The receptor was isolated from an older man in good health. CDR3 in amino acids: CASSPDRGLYGYTF. In nucleotides, the CDR3 is TGTGCCAGCAGCCCGGACAGGGGGCTTTATGGCTACACCTTC.